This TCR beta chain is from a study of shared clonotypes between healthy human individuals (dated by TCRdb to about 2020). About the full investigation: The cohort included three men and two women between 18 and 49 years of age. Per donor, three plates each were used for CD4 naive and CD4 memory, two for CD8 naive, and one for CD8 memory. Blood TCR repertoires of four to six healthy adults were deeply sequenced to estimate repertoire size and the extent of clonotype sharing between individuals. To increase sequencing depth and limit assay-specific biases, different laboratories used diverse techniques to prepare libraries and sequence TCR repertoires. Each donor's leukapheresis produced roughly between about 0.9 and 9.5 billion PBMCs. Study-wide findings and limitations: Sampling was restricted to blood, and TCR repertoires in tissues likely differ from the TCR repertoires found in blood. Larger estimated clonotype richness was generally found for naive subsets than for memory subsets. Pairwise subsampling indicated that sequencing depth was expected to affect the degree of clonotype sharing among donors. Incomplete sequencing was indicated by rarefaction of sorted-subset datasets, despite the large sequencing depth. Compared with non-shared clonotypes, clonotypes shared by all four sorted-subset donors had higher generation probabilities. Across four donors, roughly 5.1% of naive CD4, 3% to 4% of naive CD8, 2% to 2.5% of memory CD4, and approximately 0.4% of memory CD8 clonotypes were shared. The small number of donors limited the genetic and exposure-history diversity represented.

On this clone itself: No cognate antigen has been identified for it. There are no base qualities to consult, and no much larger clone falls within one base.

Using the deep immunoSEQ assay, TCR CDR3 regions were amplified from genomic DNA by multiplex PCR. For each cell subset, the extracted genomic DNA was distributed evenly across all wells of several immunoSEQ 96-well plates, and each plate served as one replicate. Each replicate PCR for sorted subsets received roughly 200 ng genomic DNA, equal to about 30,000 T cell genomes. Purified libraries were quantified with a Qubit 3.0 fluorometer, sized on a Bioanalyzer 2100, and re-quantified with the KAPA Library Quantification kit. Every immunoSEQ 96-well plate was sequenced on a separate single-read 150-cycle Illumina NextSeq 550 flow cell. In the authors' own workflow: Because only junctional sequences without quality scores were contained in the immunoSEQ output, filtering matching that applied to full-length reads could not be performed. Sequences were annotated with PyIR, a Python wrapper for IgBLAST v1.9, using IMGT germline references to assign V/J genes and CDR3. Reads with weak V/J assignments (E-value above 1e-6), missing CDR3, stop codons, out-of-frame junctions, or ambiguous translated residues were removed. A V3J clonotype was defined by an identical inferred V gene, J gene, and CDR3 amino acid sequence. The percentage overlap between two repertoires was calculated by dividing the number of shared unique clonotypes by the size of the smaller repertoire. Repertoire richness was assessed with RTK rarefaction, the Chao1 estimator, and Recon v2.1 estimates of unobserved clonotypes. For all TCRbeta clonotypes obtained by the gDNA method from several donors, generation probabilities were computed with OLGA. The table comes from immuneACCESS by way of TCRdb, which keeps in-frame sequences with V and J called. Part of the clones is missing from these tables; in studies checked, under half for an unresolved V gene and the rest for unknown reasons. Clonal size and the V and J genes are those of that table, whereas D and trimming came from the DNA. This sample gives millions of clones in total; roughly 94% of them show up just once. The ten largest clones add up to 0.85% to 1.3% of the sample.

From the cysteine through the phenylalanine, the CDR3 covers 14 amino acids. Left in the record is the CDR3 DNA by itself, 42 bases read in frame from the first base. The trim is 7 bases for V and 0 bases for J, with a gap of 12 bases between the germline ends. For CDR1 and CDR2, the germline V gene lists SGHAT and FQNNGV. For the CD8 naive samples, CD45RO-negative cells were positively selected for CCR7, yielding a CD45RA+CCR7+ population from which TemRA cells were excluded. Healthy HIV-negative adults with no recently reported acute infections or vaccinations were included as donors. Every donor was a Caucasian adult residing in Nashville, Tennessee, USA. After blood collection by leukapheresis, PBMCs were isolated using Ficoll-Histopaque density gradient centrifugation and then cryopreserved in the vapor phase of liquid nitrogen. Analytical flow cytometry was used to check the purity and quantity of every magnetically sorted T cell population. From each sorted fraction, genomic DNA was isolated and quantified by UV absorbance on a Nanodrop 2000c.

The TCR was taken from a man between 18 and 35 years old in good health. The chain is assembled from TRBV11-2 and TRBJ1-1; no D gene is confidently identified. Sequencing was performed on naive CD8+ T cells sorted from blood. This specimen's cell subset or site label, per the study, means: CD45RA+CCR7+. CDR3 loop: CASTAHLMNTEAFF. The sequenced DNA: TGTGCCAGCACCGCCCATTTGATGAACACTGAAGCTTTCTTT.